This T cell receptor (beta chain) was identified during a study of neoadjuvant anti-PD-1 for oral cavity cancer. Germline assignment: CDR1 PRHDT and CDR2 FYEKMQ (reference sequence). V was clipped by 2 bases and J by 0 bases, with 12 bases between them. The CDR3 sequence is 16 residues long. This table comes from immunoSEQ multiplex PCR, and its TCRdb copy is limited to in-frame clones, with some not included. Of 60,000 to 75,000 clones in the sample, around 88% were seen once. The input for sequencing was PBMCs, taken before nivolumab (anti-PD-1) treatment. This receptor was obtained from a person aged 40 to 85 with oral cavity squamous cell carcinoma. The J gene is TRBJ2-3, the V gene TRBV13; tentatively, D is TRBD2 (5 bases). CDR3 amino acids: CASSLKADPSTDTQYF. CDR3 nucleotides: TGTGCCAGCAGCTTAAAAGCGGATCCTAGCACAGATACGCAGTATTTT.